The 23 T cell receptor beta chains below come from one sample, sequenced in a study of immune cell composition in non-small cell lung cancer. Method: immunoSEQ multiplex PCR; TCRdb's copy keeps in-frame clones and lacks some. Found here are some 2,700 clones, over 70% of them singletons; the top ten hold roughly 20%. Sequenced material: lung tumor tissue. These receptor sequences come from a human donor with non-small cell lung cancer.

This clone was picked up one time. The chain employs TRBV19 and TRBJ2-1, with TRBD2 matching over 11 bases. Germline CDR1 LNHDA, CDR2 SQIVND (reference sequence). With 3 bases clipped from V and 6 bases from J, the junction kept 4 bases outside the gene matches. The CDR3 is 15 amino acids. The CDR3 region has the DNA TGTGCCAGTAGTATCGGACTAGCGGGTATCAATGAGCAGTTCTTC. Its translation is CASSIGLAGINEQFF.

A single count supports this clone. V gene TRBV10-1 combines with J gene TRBJ2-2, with TRBD2 matching 11 bases. The germline V gene has CDR1 WNHNN and CDR2 SYGVQD (reference sequence). The V segment lost 2 bases and the J segment 3 bases; nucleotides outside the gene matches: 2. This CDR3 is 16 amino acids long. The CDR3 protein is CASSEGTSGYTGELFF. The CDR3 bases are TGCGCCAGCAGTGAGGGGACTAGCGGATACACCGGGGAGCTGTTTTTT.

The chain carries TRBV21-1 and TRBJ2-5; TRBD2 reflects the table's D call only, with no check against the DNA. TRBV21-1 is given as a pseudogene. CDR3 length: 16 amino acids. CDR3 region: CASSKLGRGGRETQYF. CDR3 nucleotides: TGTGCCAGCAGCAAATTGGGTCGGGGGGGGAGAGAGACCCAGTACTTC.

The chain joins TRBV5-4 to TRBJ1-1; the D is unclear. Trimming removed 5 bases at V and 6 bases at J, with 8 bases between. The CDR3 has 11 amino acids. Germline lookup yields CDR1 SGHNT and CDR2 YYREEE (reference sequence). CDR3 in amino acids: CASSGGAEAFF. The CDR3 nucleotides read TGTGCCAGCAGTGGCGGCGCTGAAGCTTTCTTT.

The chain combines TRBV5-1 with TRBJ2-7; unclear D gene. V lost 0 bases and J 0 bases, leaving 7 bases between the germline ends. This CDR3 comprises 14 residues. Per the germline V gene, CDR1 is SGHRS and CDR2 is YFSETQ. The CDR3 nucleotides are TGCGCCAGCAGCTTGGCCCCGGTCTCCTACGAGCAGTACTTC. Its translation is CASSLAPVSYEQYF.

The chain employs TRBV18 and TRBJ2-3, with TRBD1 identical over 7 bases. Trimming cost V 6 bases and J 0 bases; bases outside gene matches: 9. CDR3 size: 16 residues. Germline V lookup: CDR1 KGHSH, CDR2 LQKENI. Here the CDR3 reads CASSYTGVGSTDTQYF. The CDR3 DNA reads as TGTGCCAGCTCGTACACAGGGGTGGGAAGCACAGATACGCAGTATTTT.

There are a few counts of this clone. V gene TRBV5-1 combines with J gene TRBJ2-5, with TRBD2 matching over 9 bases. CDR3 length: 16 residues. Unmatched junction bases numbered 13, after V lost 6 bases and J lost 4 bases. Germline-derived CDR1 and CDR2 are SGHRS and YFSETQ. The CDR3 loop reads CASTMEAGGIPETQYF. The CDR3 DNA reads as TGCGCCAGCACCATGGAGGCGGGGGGGATCCCAGAGACCCAGTACTTC.

The chain combines TRBV1 with TRBJ2-2; the table calls TRBD1, which could not be checked here. TRBV1 is annotated as a pseudogene. CDR3 length: 18 residues. The CDR3 coding sequence is TGCACCAGCAGCCAAGAAAATAGGGGCAGGCCGAACACCGGGGAGCTGTTTTTT. This gives the protein CTSSQENRGRPNTGELFF.

A single count supports this clone. This sequence joins TRBV19 and TRBJ1-2; D possibly corresponds to TRBD1 (5 bases). CDR1 is LNHDA, CDR2 SQIVND, per germline (reference sequence). The CDR3 consists of 16 residues. V lost 4 bases and J 4 bases, leaving 19 bases between the germline ends. CDR3 in amino acids: CASSTQQAGIFYGYTF. DNA of the CDR3: TGTGCCAGTAGTACCCAACAGGCGGGGATTTTCTATGGCTACACCTTC.

V usage is TRBV15 and J usage is TRBJ1-3; D possibly corresponds to TRBD1 (5 bases). The CDR3 is 15 amino acids. Looked up from germline, CDR1 is LNHNV and CDR2 is YYDKDF (reference sequence). The germline V and J ends were trimmed by 5 bases and 1 base, with 12 bases remaining between them. CDR3 coding DNA: TGTGCCACCAGCTCCCAGACAGTTTCTGGAAACACCATATATTTT. Its translation: CATSSQTVSGNTIYF.

This clone was counted only a few times. The J gene is TRBJ1-3, the V gene TRBV27, with no clear D. The CDR3 spans 13 residues. Germline CDR1 MNHEY, CDR2 SMNVEV (reference sequence). The V and J ends lost 2 bases and 3 bases respectively, with 5 bases between them. The CDR3 nucleotides are TGTGCCAGCAGTTTAGGGCTTGGAAACACCATATATTTT. This translates into CASSLGLGNTIYF.

V gene TRBV10-1 combines with J gene TRBJ2-5, with TRBD2 matching 11 bases. In germline, CDR1 is WNHNN, CDR2 SYGVQD (reference sequence). V shed 0 bases and J 5 bases; nucleotides not matched to a gene: 11. The CDR3 contains 18 residues. The CDR3 spells CASSESSPLAGGEETQYF. The DNA for the CDR3 is TGCGCCAGCAGTGAGTCGAGCCCGCTAGCGGGGGGTGAGGAGACCCAGTACTTC.

V and J are TRBV5-1 and TRBJ1-6; 7 nucleotides align to TRBD1. Trimming removed 7 bases from V and 9 bases from J; junction bases left unmatched: 10. Germline loops: CDR1 SGHRS, CDR2 YFSETQ. The CDR3 runs to 14 residues. The CDR3 bases are TGCGCCAGCCAGGGGGATGGGGTAGCTTCACCCCTCCACTTT. Protein product: CASQGDGVASPLHF.

The chain uses TRBV4-1 and TRBJ1-4; TRBD1 agrees at 7 bases. V lost 4 bases and J lost 5; bases outside the gene matches: 10. This CDR3 spans 16 amino acids. From germline, CDR1 is MGHRA and CDR2 YSYEKL. CDR3 protein: CASSPGRGQRNEKLFF. The CDR3 DNA sequence: TGCGCCAGCAGCCCAGGACGGGGACAGAGGAATGAAAAACTGTTTTTT.

The chain joins TRBV5-1 to TRBJ1-2, with D possibly being TRBD1 (5 bases). Germline values: CDR1 SGHRS, CDR2 YFSETQ. The CDR3 is made up of 13 amino acids. V lost 2 bases and J lost 4, with 9 bases in between. The DNA for the CDR3 is TGCGCCAGCAGCTTACAGGTGCTCTATGGCTACACCTTC. This translates into CASSLQVLYGYTF.

The rearrangement links TRBV5-1 to TRBJ2-5, with 7 bases fitting TRBD1. The CDR3 length is 15 residues. Germline CDR1 and CDR2: SGHRS and YFSETQ. V lost 7 bases to trimming and J lost 2 bases; unmatched junction nucleotides: 11. The CDR3 loop is CASGVMGQTQETQYF. The CDR3 region has the DNA TGCGCCAGCGGGGTAATGGGACAGACGCAAGAGACCCAGTACTTC.

This clone came up a few times. This sequence joins TRBV4-3 and TRBJ1-2, with 10 nucleotides matching TRBD1. Germline V gives CDR1 LGHNA, CDR2 YSLEER. Trimming at V came to 0 bases and at J to 6 bases, leaving 7 bases not matched to a gene. The CDR3 runs 16 residues. CDR3 region: CASSQDRGTGVNGYTF. The CDR3 DNA reads TGCGCCAGCAGCCAAGATCGGGGGACAGGGGTTAATGGCTACACCTTC.

This chain uses TRBV14 with TRBJ1-1; perhaps TRBD1 as D (6 bases). V lost 2 bases, J lost 0 bases, and 16 bases lay in between. CDR1 is SGHDN and CDR2 is FVKESK in the germline V gene. The CDR3 is 17 residues long. The CDR3 loop is CASSQMAGGGLNTEAFF. CDR3 in DNA: TGTGCCAGCAGCCAAATGGCGGGAGGGGGTTTGAACACTGAAGCTTTCTTT.

The rearrangement links TRBV19 to TRBJ2-2; 8 positions agree with TRBD2. There are 16 residues in the CDR3. Germline trimming cut 5 bases from V and 7 bases from J; bases unmatched to any gene: 12. Germline CDR1 LNHDA, CDR2 SQIVND (reference sequence). CDR3: CASSVITRGEDGELFF. The CDR3 coding sequence is TGTGCCAGTAGTGTGATAACGCGGGGGGAGGACGGGGAGCTGTTTTTT.

This clone has just one count. The J gene is TRBJ1-2, the V gene TRBV9; D perhaps matches TRBD1 (5 bases). The CDR3 spans 13 residues. Trimming removed 0 bases at V and 6 bases at J, with 9 bases between. Germline lookup yields CDR1 SGDLS and CDR2 YYNGEE. CDR3 sequence (DNA): TGTGCCAGCAGCGTAGATACAGGCAATGGCTACACCTTC. This codes for CASSVDTGNGYTF.

V gene TRBV4-1 combines with J gene TRBJ1-1; 9 nucleotides line up with TRBD1. Germline V lookup: CDR1 MGHRA, CDR2 YSYEKL. The V segment lost 0 bases and the J segment 3 bases; nucleotides outside the gene matches: 8. This CDR3 spans 17 amino acids. CDR3 DNA: TGCGCCAGCAGCCAAGAACCGGGGGACAGGGAGTACACTGAAGCTTTCTTT. This sequence encodes CASSQEPGDREYTEAFF.

This sequence joins TRBV29-1 and TRBJ2-1; 12 bases match TRBD1. The CDR3 extends over 13 amino acids. Unmatched junction bases numbered 7, after V lost 8 bases and J lost 8 bases. Germline V gives CDR1 SQVTM, CDR2 ANQGSEA. This CDR3 is CSLGTGGWDEQFF. CDR3 DNA: TGCAGCTTAGGGACAGGGGGCTGGGATGAGCAGTTCTTC.

This clone is large (0.1 to 1%) by share. The genes are TRBV14 and TRBJ2-2, with a tentative D call TRBD2 (5 bases). The CDR3 totals 13 residues. Trimming cost V 4 bases and J 4 bases, with 7 bases left between them. The germline gives CDR1 SGHDN, CDR2 FVKESK. CDR3 sequence: CASSPLGTGELFF. CDR3 DNA sequence: TGTGCCAGCAGCCCACTAGGCACCGGGGAGCTGTTTTTT.